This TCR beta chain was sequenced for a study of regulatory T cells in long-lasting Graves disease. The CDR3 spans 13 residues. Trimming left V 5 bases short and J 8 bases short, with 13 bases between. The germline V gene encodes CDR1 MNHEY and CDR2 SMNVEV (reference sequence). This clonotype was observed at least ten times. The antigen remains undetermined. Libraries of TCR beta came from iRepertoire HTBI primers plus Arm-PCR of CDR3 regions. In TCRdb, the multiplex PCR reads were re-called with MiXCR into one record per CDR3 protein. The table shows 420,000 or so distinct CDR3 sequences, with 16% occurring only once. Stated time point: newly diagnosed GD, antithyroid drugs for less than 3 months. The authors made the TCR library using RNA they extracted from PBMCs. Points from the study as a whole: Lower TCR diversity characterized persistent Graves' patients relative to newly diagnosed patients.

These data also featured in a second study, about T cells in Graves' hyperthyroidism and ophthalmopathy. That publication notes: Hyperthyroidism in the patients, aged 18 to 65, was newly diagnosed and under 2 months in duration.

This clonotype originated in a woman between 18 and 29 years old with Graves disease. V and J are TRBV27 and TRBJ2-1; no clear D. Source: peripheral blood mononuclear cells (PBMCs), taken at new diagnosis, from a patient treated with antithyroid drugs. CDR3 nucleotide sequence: TGTGCCAGCAGTATACTAAGAGGCTATGAGCAGTTCTTC. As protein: CASSILRGYEQFF.